This T cell receptor (beta chain) was sequenced for a study of neurological immune-mediated disorders. Findings and caveats of the study: In HTLV-1-associated myelopathy, TCR clonal expansion was greatest, whereas multiple sclerosis had the least, falling below healthy controls. No sharing of CDR3 amino acid sequences was observed among expanded clones across subjects, suggesting private repertoires in all groups.

Over 160 million TCR-beta sequences, together covering 15-18 subjects, were produced by every individual sequencing run that was carried out. Each CDR3 protein gets one entry after TCRdb re-called the 5' RACE reads with MiXCR. The top ten clones hold approximately 5.3% of a sample with roughly 39,000 distinct CDR3 sequences, about 7% of them seen once. This clonotype has ten or more counts. Its antigen is still unknown. The study built sorted libraries from more than 750,000 CD4+ or CD8+ T cells. CDR3 length equals 15 residues. Trimming took 1 base from V and 7 from J; bases not matched to a gene: 9. Per germline, CDR1 DFQATT and CDR2 SNEGSKA (reference sequence).

The sequenced sample was CD4+ T cells from blood. The clonotype comes from a man aged 50-59 years in good health. The chain carries TRBV20-1 and TRBJ1-5; 8 bases match TRBD1. The CDR3: CSARAPTGVLQPQHF. The CDR3 nucleotides are TGCAGTGCTAGAGCCCCGACAGGGGTTCTACAGCCCCAGCATTTT.